A single sample gave rise to the 29 T cell receptor beta chains below, sequenced in a study. TCRdb redid the calling of the 5' RACE reads with MiXCR, one entry per CDR3 protein. This sample has around 33,000 distinct CDR3 sequences; around 22% occur once, and the top ten carry approximately 4.3%. Sequences were obtained from memory CD4+ T cells sorted from blood. Stated subset: memory CD4+ T cells, CD4+CD45RO+CD25-. These TCRs come from a female donor with breast cancer.

The chain carries TRBV6-2 or TRBV6-3 and TRBJ2-7; D might be TRBD1 or TRBD2, each matching 6 bases. CDR3 length equals 15 residues. The V gene lost 0 bases and the J gene lost 0 bases, with 9 bases spanning the gap. Germline values: CDR1 MNHEY, CDR2 SVGEGT. Here the CDR3 DNA reads TGTGCCAGCAGTTACTCGACGGGGGCCTCCTACGAGCAGTACTTC. It specifies CASSYSTGASYEQYF.

To note about this clonotype: A read error is possible here, since a much larger clone lies one base away. Since the CDR3 does not end with the conserved phenylalanine or tryptophan, this likely comes from a read error. The chain combines TRBV7-9 with TRBJ1-1, with TRBD1 as a possible D gene (5 bases). In germline, CDR1 is SEHNR, CDR2 FQNEAQ (reference sequence). V shed 3 bases and J shed 0 bases, with 8 bases lying between them. The CDR3 consists of 14 residues. This chain's CDR3 is CASSLGEVNTEAFY. Written as DNA, the CDR3 is TGTGCCAGCAGCTTGGGGGAAGTGAACACTGAAGCTTTCTAT.

V is TRBV14 and J is TRBJ2-2; TRBD1 is a possible D gene (6 bases). CDR1 SGHDN and CDR2 FVKESK come from the germline V gene. Trimming removed 4 bases at V and 3 bases at J, with 9 bases between. The CDR3 has 14 amino acids. In nucleotides, the CDR3 is TGTGCCAGCAGCCGGGACACCTACACCGGGGAGCTGTTTTTT. As protein: CASSRDTYTGELFF.

This sequence joins TRBV28 and TRBJ2-1, with 7 bases lining up with TRBD2. The ends lost 7 bases at V and 5 bases at J; junction bases unmatched: 11. This CDR3 is built from 15 residues. Germline-derived CDR1 and CDR2 are MDHEN and SYDVKM. CDR3 in amino acids: CASTLLAAPDNEQFF. The CDR3 DNA reads TGTGCCAGCACCCTTCTAGCGGCCCCGGACAATGAGCAGTTCTTC.

J is TRBJ2-2 and V is TRBV5-1; 8 bases agree with TRBD2. J lost 6 bases, V lost 4 bases, and 8 bases had no gene match. In germline, CDR1 is SGHRS, CDR2 YFSETQ. The CDR3 has 15 residues. CDR3 region: CASSPGLVPPGELFF. The CDR3 DNA sequence: TGCGCCAGCAGCCCGGGACTAGTGCCCCCCGGGGAGCTGTTTTTT. The full variable domain, its missing parts supplied by reference TRBV5-1 and TRBJ2-2, is KAGVTQTPRYLIKTRGQQVTLSCSPISGHRSVSWYQQTPGQGLQFLFEYFSETQRNKGNFPGRFSGRQFSNSRSEMNVSTLELGDSALYLCASSPGLVPPGELFFGEGSRLTVL.

There are many counts of this clonotype. This sequence joins TRBV10-2 and TRBJ2-1, with TRBD2 matching 11 bases. Germline V gives CDR1 WSHSY, CDR2 SAAADI. The CDR3 has 16 residues. V gave up 6 bases and J gave up 0 bases; unmatched junction bases: 4. Here the CDR3 reads CASRPLAGGSYNEQFF. The CDR3 nucleotides are TGCGCCAGCAGACCTCTAGCGGGGGGCTCCTACAATGAGCAGTTCTTC.

This clonotype has just a few counts. The rearrangement links TRBV20-1 to TRBJ2-2; D is perhaps TRBD1 or TRBD2 (6 bases each). Germline V lookup: CDR1 DFQATT, CDR2 SNEGSKA (reference sequence). Between the trimmed V and J ends, which lost 5 bases and 3 bases, there was a span of 19 bases. The CDR3 length is 16 residues. CDR3 protein: CSASIRGRVDTGELFF. CDR3 DNA: TGCAGTGCTTCGATCCGGGGGCGCGTTGACACCGGGGAGCTGTTTTTT.

The genes are TRBV5-1 and TRBJ1-1; 8 bases are a match to TRBD1. The CDR3 extends over 13 amino acids. Germline CDR1 is SGHRS and CDR2 is YFSETQ. V lost 3 bases, J lost 4 bases, and 2 bases stayed unmatched. CDR3: CASSSGQGTEAFF. The CDR3 nucleotides are TGCGCCAGCAGCTCAGGACAGGGCACTGAAGCTTTCTTT.

The V gene is TRBV7-9, the J gene TRBJ1-1; D is unclear. The CDR3 is 13 residues long. The germline V gene encodes CDR1 SEHNR and CDR2 FQNEAQ (reference sequence). V lost 5 bases to trimming and J lost 8 bases, with 15 bases between them. The CDR3 nucleotides read TGTGCCAGCAGCCACACGTTGGGGATAGAAGCTTTCTTT. Translated, it gives CASSHTLGIEAFF.

In this sample, this clonotype turned up a few times. The gene calls are TRBV4-1 and TRBJ2-1, with 10 nucleotides matching TRBD2. The CDR3 length is 16 residues. The V and J ends lost 4 bases and 6 bases, in that order; junction bases with no gene match: 9. Germline V gene sequence: CDR1 MGHRA, CDR2 YSYEKL. The DNA of the CDR3 is TGCGCCAGCAGCCCCGCTAGCGGGAGTTCAATCAATGAGCAGTTCTTC. Encoded protein: CASSPASGSSINEQFF.

This clonotype was recorded many times. Written as DNA, the CDR3 is TGTGCCAGCAGAACCCCCACGCAGGGAGCTTACGAGCAGTACTTC. Amino acids: CASRTPTQGAYEQYF. V usage is TRBV28 and J usage is TRBJ2-7; D could derive from TRBD1 or TRBD2 (5 bases each). Germline CDR1 reads MDHEN; CDR2 reads SYDVKM. This CDR3 is 15 amino acids long. The ends were cut back, 6 bases at V and 4 bases at J, with 19 bases in the middle. The full variable domain, its missing parts supplied by reference TRBV28 and TRBJ2-7, is DVKVTQSSRYLVKRTGEKVFLECVQDMDHENMFWYRQDPGLGLRLIYFSYDVKMKEKGDIPEGYSVSREKKERFSLILESASTNQTSMYLCASRTPTQGAYEQYFGPGTRLTVT.

The chain has TRBV3-1 and TRBJ2-3; no reliable D call. Trimming removed 4 bases from V and 0 bases from J, with 11 bases in between. Germline CDR1 LGHDT, CDR2 YNNKEL (reference sequence). The CDR3 runs to 15 residues. The CDR3 DNA is TGTGCCAGCAGCCCCGGGCTGGAGAGCACAGATACGCAGTATTTT. Protein sequence: CASSPGLESTDTQYF.

The chain links TRBV6-1 to TRBJ2-7; 7 nucleotides match TRBD1. The CDR3 sequence is 13 residues long. The J segment lost 4 bases and the V segment lost 1 base, leaving 1 base of the junction unmatched. Germline V gene lookup returns CDR1 MNHNS and CDR2 SASEGT. CDR3 loop: CASSEVQGYEQYF. The CDR3 DNA reads TGTGCCAGCAGTGAAGTACAGGGGTACGAGCAGTACTTC.

On this clonotype itself: A read error may produce the germline difference seen at one junction end. V usage is TRBV27 and J usage is TRBJ2-2; maybe TRBD2 (6 bases). The CDR3 sequence is 14 residues long. In germline, CDR1 is MNHEY, CDR2 SMNVEV (reference sequence). CDR3 amino acids: CASSLAGNAGELFF. The CDR3 DNA reads TGTGCCAGCAGTTTAGCGGGGAACGCCGGGGAGCTGTTTTTT.

The chain carries TRBV20-1 and TRBJ1-4; D is uncertain. CDR3 length: 14 residues. V gave up 6 bases and J gave up 8 bases, with 19 bases separating them. Per germline, CDR1 DFQATT and CDR2 SNEGSKA (reference sequence). In DNA, the CDR3 is TGCAGTGCCTCAGAGGGCAGGCTAGGGGAAAAACTGTTTTTT. It is translated as CSASEGRLGEKLFF.

The chain couples TRBV13 to TRBJ2-7; no reliable D call. The CDR3 is 15 amino acids. In germline, CDR1 is PRHDT, CDR2 FYEKMQ (reference sequence). V was pared by 2 bases and J by 3 bases, with 14 bases between. The CDR3: CASSLRQSEFYEQYF. Here the CDR3 DNA reads TGTGCCAGCAGCTTAAGGCAGTCCGAATTCTACGAGCAGTACTTC.

The genes are TRBV28 and TRBJ2-4; perhaps TRBD2 as D (6 bases). This CDR3 is built from 16 residues. V lost 4 bases and J 8 bases, leaving 21 bases between the germline ends. The germline V gene has CDR1 MDHEN and CDR2 SYDVKM. This chain's CDR3 is CASSWIGSRNMDIQYF. CDR3 DNA sequence: TGTGCCAGCAGTTGGATCGGGAGCAGGAATATGGACATTCAGTACTTC.

For this clonotype: A much more abundant neighbour one base away suggests this may be a read error. This chain joins TRBV4-1 and TRBJ2-7, with D perhaps TRBD1 (5 bases). CDR3 length equals 16 residues. The germline gives CDR1 MGHRA, CDR2 YSYEKL. In DNA, the CDR3 is TGCGCCAGCAGCCAAGAGGGGTCGAGACAGTCCTACGAGCAGTGCTTC. This sequence encodes CASSQEGSRQSYEQCF.

This rearrangement joins TRBV11-2 to TRBJ2-2; 9 positions match TRBD2. The CDR3 length is 15 residues. Germline V gene sequence: CDR1 SGHAT, CDR2 FQNNGV. V was pared by 3 bases and J by 2 bases, with 1 base of the junction left unmatched. The CDR3 reads CASSLTSGNTGELFF. The CDR3, as DNA: TGTGCCAGCAGCTTGACTAGCGGAAACACCGGGGAGCTGTTTTTT.

The V call is TRBV12-3 or TRBV12-4, the J call TRBJ2-7, with D maybe TRBD1 (6 bases). The V and J ends lost 4 bases and 4 bases respectively, with 20 bases between them. The CDR3 covers 16 residues. The CDR3: CASSSSPGHSRYEQYF. CDR3 bases: TGTGCCAGCAGTTCCAGCCCGGGACACAGTCGGTACGAGCAGTACTTC.

This clonotype was counted at least ten times. This rearrangement joins TRBV6-5 to TRBJ1-1, with a tentative D call TRBD1 (5 bases). Germline V gives CDR1 MNHEY, CDR2 SVGAGI. V lost 5 bases to trimming and J lost 1 base, with 14 bases between them. The CDR3 extends over 15 amino acids. The CDR3 nucleotides are TGTGCCAGCAGTCCCCTGGGGGGAAAGAACACTGAAGCTTTCTTT. Its translation is CASSPLGGKNTEAFF.

On this clonotype: This sequence may be a read error, since a much larger clone differs from it by one base. The J gene is TRBJ2-6, the V gene TRBV27, with D maybe TRBD2 (7 bases). V was pared by 4 bases and J by 2 bases, with 12 bases between. This CDR3 region has 16 residues. CDR1 is MNHEY, CDR2 SMNVEV, per germline (reference sequence). DNA of the CDR3: TGTGCCAGCAGTTGGGGGGGGCCCACTGGGGCCAACGTCCTGACTTTC. It encodes CASSWGGPTGANVLTF.

The rearrangement joins TRBV18 to TRBJ1-5, with TRBD1 matching over 7 bases. CDR3 length equals 16 residues. Trimming cost V 2 bases and J 0 bases; bases outside gene matches: 4. Germline lookup yields CDR1 KGHSH and CDR2 LQKENI. CDR3 region: CASSPSGGNSNQPQHF. CDR3 DNA sequence: TGTGCCAGCTCACCATCAGGGGGGAATAGCAATCAGCCCCAGCATTTT.

This clonotype occurred once. A much larger clone differs by one base, so this may be a read error. V and J are TRBV20-1 and TRBJ2-3, with TRBD2 matching over 9 bases. This CDR3 contains 14 residues. Germline-derived CDR1 and CDR2 are DFQATT and SNEGSKA (reference sequence). CDR3 in amino acids: CSFPAGGVTDMQYF. The CDR3 region has the DNA TGCAGCTTTCCGGCGGGAGGGGTGACAGATATGCAGTATTTT.

The chain combines TRBV12-3 or TRBV12-4 with TRBJ2-7; D might be TRBD1 (6 bases). V shed 6 bases and J shed 5 bases, with 11 bases lying between them. This CDR3 region has 12 residues. The CDR3 reads CASRHRAHEQYF. The CDR3 nucleotides read TGTGCCAGCAGACACAGGGCCCACGAGCAGTACTTC.

The chain joins TRBV11-3 to TRBJ2-7, with D possibly TRBD2 on 6 matching bases. The CDR3 contains 14 residues. The V gene's germline CDR1 is SGHNT and CDR2 YENEEA. V gave up 5 bases and J gave up 0 bases, with 11 bases separating them. In nucleotides, the CDR3 is TGTGCCAGCAGCATGCGGGACTCCTCCTACGAGCAGTACTTC. This sequence encodes CASSMRDSSYEQYF.

This chain joins TRBV12-3 or TRBV12-4 and TRBJ1-5; D is possibly TRBD1 (6 bases). The CDR3 is 13 residues long. Trimming left V 2 bases short and J 9 bases short, with 11 bases between. CDR3 in DNA: TGTGCCAGCAGTTTAAAGGGGACACGGCCCCAGCATTTT. As protein: CASSLKGTRPQHF.

The V and J genes are TRBV20-1 and TRBJ2-2; either TRBD1 or TRBD2 may fit D (7 bases each). CDR3 length: 14 amino acids. The V gene lost 2 bases and the J gene lost 4 bases, with 11 bases spanning the gap. CDR1 and CDR2 from the germline V gene are DFQATT and SNEGSKA (reference sequence). The chain's CDR3 is CSARPGGVTGELFF. Here the CDR3 DNA reads TGCAGTGCTAGACCAGGGGGGGTCACCGGGGAGCTGTTTTTT.

In its sample, this clonotype was seen many times. The gene calls are TRBV6-5 and TRBJ2-1, with unresolved D. Between the trimmed V and J ends, which lost 6 bases and 3 bases, there was a span of 12 bases. Germline V gene lookup returns CDR1 MNHEY and CDR2 SVGAGI. CDR3 length equals 14 residues. CDR3 amino acids: CASSLIDNYNEQFF. The CDR3, as DNA: TGTGCCAGCAGCTTAATCGACAACTACAATGAGCAGTTCTTC.